The T cell receptor (beta chain) under discussion was sequenced for a study of T-cell memory formation after mild COVID-19. TCRdb re-called the 5' RACE reads with MiXCR, one entry per CDR3 protein. The top ten hold approximately 12% of the sample, which has fewer than 450,000 distinct CDR3 sequences, 21% seen once. The germline V gene encodes CDR1 SGHAT and CDR2 FQNNGV. V lost 4 bases, J lost 2 bases, and 7 bases stayed unmatched. The CDR3 sequence is 15 residues long. The sample taken for sequencing was PBMCs or a T cell subset sorted from them (not recorded which). This clonotype was sampled from an adult woman who had mild COVID-19 (a few samples of this study predate the infection). Cell type and time point are not known. V gene TRBV11-2 combines with J gene TRBJ2-7, with 8 bases identical to TRBD1. The CDR3 nucleotides are TGTGCCAGCAGCTCAAATGAGGACAGGGCCTACGAGCAGTACTTC. Its translation is CASSSNEDRAYEQYF.